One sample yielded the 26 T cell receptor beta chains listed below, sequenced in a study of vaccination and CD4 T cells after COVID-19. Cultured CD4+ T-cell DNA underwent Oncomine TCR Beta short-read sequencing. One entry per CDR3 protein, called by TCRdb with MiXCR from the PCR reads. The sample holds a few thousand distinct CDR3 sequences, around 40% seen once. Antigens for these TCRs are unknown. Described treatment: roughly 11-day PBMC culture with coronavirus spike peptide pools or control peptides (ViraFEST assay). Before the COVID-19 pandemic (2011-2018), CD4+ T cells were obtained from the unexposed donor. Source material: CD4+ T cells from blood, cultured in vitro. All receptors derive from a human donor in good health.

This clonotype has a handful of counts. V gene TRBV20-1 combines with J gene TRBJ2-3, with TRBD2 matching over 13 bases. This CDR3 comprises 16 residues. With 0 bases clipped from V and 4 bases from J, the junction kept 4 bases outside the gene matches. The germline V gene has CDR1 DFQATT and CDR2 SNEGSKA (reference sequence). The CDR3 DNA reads TGCAGTGCTAGAGATTTTACTAGCGGGAGGGCAGATACGCAGTATTTT. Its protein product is CSARDFTSGRADTQYF.

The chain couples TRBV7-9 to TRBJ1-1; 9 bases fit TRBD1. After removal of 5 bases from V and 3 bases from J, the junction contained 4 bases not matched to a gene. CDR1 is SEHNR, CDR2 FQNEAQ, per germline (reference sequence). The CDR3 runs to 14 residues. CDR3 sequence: CASSRQGGHTEAFF. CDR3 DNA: TGTGCCAGCAGCCGACAGGGGGGGCACACTGAAGCTTTCTTT.

This CDR3 reads CASSPPRERQPQHF. DNA for the CDR3: TGTGCCAGTAGCCCCCCCAGGGAACGCCAGCCCCAGCATTTT. V usage is TRBV19 and J usage is TRBJ1-5; D may be TRBD1 (5 bases). Per germline, CDR1 LNHDA and CDR2 SQIVND (reference sequence). The CDR3 spans 14 residues. V lost 6 bases and J lost 7, with 16 bases in between.

The CDR3 is CASSYSKVYNTGELFF. Written as DNA, the CDR3 is TGTGCCAGCAGTTACTCGAAGGTCTACAACACCGGGGAGCTGTTTTTT. The chain employs TRBV6-2 or TRBV6-3 and TRBJ2-2; D is unresolved. Deletions cut 0 bases from V and 2 bases from J, with 10 bases between. Germline CDR1 and CDR2: MNHEY and SVGEGT. The CDR3 contains 16 residues.

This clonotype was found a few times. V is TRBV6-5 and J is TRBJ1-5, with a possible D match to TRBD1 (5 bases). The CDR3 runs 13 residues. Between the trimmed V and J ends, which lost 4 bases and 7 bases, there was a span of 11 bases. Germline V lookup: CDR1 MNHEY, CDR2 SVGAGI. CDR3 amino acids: CASSLGESQPQHF. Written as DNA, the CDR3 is TGTGCCAGCAGTTTAGGGGAAAGCCAGCCCCAGCATTTT.

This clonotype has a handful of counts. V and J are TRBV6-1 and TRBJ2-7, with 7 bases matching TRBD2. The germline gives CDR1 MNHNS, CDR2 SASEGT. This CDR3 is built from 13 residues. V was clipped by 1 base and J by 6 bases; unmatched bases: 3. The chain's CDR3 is CASSEGWGGEQYF. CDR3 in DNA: TGTGCCAGCAGTGAAGGTTGGGGGGGCGAGCAGTACTTC.

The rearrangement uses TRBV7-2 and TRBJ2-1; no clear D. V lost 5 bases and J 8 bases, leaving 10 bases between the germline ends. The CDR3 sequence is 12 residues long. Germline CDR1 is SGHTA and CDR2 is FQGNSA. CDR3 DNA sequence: TGTGCCAGCAGCCCTCGGCGCGATGAGCAGTTCTTC. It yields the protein CASSPRRDEQFF. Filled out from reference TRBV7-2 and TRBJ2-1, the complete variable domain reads GAGVSQSPSNKVTEKGKDVELRCDPISGHTALYWYRQSLGQGLEFLIYFQGNSAPDKSGLPSDRFSAERTGGSVSTLTIQRTQQEDSAVYLCASSPRRDEQFFGPGTRLTVL.

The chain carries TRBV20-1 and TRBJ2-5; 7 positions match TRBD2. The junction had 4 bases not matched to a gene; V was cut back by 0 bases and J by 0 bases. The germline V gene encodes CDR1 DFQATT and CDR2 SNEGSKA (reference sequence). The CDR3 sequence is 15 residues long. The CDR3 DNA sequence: TGCAGTGCTAGAGACGCTAGCGGAGACCAAGAGACCCAGTACTTC. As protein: CSARDASGDQETQYF.

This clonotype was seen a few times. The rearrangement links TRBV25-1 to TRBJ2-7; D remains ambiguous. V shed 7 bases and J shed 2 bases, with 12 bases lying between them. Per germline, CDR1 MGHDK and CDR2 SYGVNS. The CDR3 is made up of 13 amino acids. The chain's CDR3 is CASTGRLTYEQYF. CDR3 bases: TGTGCCAGCACCGGAAGGCTGACCTACGAGCAGTACTTC.

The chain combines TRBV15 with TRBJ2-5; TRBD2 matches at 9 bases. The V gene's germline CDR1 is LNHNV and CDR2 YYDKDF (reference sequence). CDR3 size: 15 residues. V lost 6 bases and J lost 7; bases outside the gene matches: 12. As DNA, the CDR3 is TGTGCCACCAGAGACCAGCGGGAGGAATTTGGGACCCAGTACTTC. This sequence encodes CATRDQREEFGTQYF.

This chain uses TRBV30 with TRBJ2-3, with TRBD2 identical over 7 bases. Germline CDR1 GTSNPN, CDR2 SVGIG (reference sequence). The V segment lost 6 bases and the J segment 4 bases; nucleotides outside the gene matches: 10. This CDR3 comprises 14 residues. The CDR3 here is CACVSGMGPDTQYF. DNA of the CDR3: TGTGCCTGCGTGAGCGGGATGGGCCCAGATACGCAGTATTTT.

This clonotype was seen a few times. CDR3 protein: CASRRTGLTDTQYF. The CDR3 bases are TGTGCCAGCAGGCGGACAGGGCTCACAGATACGCAGTATTTT. The V and J genes are TRBV28 and TRBJ2-3, with 8 bases aligning to TRBD1. J lost 2 bases, V lost 6 bases, and 4 bases had no gene match. The CDR3 runs to 14 residues. Germline-derived CDR1 and CDR2 are MDHEN and SYDVKM.

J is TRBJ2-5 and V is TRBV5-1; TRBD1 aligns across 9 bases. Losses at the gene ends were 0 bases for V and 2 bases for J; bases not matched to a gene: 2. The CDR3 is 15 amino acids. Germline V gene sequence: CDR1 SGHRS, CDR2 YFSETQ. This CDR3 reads CASSLVGQGQETQYF. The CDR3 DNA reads TGCGCCAGCAGCTTGGTGGGACAGGGTCAAGAGACCCAGTACTTC.

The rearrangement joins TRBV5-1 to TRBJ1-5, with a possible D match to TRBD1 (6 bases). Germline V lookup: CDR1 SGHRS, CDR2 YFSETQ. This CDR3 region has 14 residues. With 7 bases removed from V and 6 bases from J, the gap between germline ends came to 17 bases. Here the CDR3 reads CASSLQGGGQPQHF. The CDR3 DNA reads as TGCGCCAGCTCTCTACAGGGAGGTGGTCAGCCCCAGCATTTT.

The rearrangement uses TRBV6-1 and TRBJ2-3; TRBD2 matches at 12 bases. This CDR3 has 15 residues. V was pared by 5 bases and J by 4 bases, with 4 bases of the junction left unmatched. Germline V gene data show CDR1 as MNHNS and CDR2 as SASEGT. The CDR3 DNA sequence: TGTGCCAGCAGTCGGACTAGCGGGATGGCAGATACGCAGTATTTT. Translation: CASSRTSGMADTQYF.

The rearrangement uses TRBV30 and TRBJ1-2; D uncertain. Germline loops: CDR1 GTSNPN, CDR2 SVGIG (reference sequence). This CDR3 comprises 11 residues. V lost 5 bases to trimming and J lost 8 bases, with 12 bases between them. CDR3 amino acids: CAWGRPGGYTF. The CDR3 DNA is TGTGCCTGGGGGCGCCCTGGGGGCTACACCTTC.

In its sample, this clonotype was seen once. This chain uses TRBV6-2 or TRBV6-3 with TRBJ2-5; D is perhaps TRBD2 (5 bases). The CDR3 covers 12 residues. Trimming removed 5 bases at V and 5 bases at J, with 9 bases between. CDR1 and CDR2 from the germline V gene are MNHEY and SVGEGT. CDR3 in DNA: TGTGCCAGCAGTACTAGGGCCGAGACCCAGTACTTC. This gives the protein CASSTRAETQYF.

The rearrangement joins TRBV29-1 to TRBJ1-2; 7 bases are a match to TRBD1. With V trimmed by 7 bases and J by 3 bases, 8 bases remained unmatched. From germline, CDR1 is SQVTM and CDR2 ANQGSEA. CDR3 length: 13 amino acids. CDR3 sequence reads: CSALTGTDYGYTF. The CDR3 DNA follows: TGCAGCGCACTGACGGGGACAGACTATGGCTACACCTTC. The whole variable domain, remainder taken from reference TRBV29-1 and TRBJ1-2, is SAVISQKPSRDICQRGTSLTIQCQVDSQVTMMFWYRQQPGQSLTLIATANQGSEATYESGFVIDKFPISRPNLTFSTLTVSNMSPEDSSIYLCSALTGTDYGYTFGSGTRLTVV.

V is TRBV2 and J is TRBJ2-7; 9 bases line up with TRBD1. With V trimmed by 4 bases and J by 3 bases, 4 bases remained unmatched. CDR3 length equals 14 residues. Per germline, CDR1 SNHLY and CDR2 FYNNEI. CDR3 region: CASSAGQGSYEQYF. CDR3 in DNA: TGTGCCAGCAGTGCGGGACAGGGTAGCTACGAGCAGTACTTC.

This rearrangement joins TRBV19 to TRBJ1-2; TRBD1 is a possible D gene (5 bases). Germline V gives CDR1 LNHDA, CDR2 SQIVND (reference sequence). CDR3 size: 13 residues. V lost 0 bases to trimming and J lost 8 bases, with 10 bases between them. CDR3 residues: CASSIDRDRGYTF. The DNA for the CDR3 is TGTGCCAGTAGTATAGATCGCGACAGAGGCTACACCTTC.

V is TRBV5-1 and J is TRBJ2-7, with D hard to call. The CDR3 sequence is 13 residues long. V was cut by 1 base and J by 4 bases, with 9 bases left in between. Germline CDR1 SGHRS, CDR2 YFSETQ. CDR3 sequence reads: CASSLSSIYEQYF. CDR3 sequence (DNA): TGCGCCAGCAGCTTGTCTAGTATATACGAGCAGTACTTC.

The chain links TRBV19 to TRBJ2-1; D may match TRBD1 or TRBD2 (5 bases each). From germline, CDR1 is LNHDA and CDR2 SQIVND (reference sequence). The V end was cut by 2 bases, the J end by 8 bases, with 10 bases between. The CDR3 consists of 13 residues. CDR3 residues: CASSINRGDEQFF. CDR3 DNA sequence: TGTGCCAGTAGTATAAATAGAGGGGATGAGCAGTTCTTC.

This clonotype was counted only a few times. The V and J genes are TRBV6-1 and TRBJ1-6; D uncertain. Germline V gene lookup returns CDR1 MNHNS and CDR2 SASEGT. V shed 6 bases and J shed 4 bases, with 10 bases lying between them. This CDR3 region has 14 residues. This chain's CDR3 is CASSRPPYNSPLHF. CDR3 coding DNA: TGTGCCAGCAGCCGCCCCCCGTATAATTCACCCCTCCACTTT.

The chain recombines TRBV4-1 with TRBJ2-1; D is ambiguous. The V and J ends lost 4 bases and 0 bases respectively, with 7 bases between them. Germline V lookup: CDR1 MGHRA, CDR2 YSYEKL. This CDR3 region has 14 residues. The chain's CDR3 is CASSRRSSYNEQFF. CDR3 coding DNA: TGCGCCAGCAGCCGGCGCAGCTCCTACAATGAGCAGTTCTTC.

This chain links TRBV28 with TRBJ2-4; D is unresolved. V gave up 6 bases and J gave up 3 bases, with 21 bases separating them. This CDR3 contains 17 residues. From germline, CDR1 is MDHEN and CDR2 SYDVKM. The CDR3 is CASSLQPPPTFKNIQYF. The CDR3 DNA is TGTGCCAGCAGCCTACAACCCCCCCCGACTTTCAAAAACATTCAGTACTTC.

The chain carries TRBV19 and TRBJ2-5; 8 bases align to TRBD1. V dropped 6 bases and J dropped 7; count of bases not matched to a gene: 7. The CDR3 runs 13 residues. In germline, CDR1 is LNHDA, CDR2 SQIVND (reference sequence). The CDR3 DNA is TGTGCCAGTAGGGATGACAGGGGTCGGACCCAGTACTTC. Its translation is CASRDDRGRTQYF.